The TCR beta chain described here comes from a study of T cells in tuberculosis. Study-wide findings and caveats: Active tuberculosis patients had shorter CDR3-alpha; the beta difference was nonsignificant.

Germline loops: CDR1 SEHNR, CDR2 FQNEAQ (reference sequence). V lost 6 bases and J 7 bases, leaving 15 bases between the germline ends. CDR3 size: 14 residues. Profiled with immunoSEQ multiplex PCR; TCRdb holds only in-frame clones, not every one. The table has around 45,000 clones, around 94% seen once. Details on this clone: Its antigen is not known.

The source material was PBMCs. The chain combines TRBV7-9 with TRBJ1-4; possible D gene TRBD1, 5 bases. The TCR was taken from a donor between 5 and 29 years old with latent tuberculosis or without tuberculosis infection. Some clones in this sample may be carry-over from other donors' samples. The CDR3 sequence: CASSLGTLSEKLFF. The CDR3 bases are TGTGCCAGCAGTCTAGGGACTCTTAGTGAAAAACTGTTTTTT.